This T cell receptor (beta chain) was documented in a study of CD8 T cells in Susac syndrome. It was with random hexamers that about 0.45 to 1 ug RNA was reverse transcribed. TCRdb re-analysed the immunoSEQ multiplex PCR reads in MiXCR, keeping a single row per CDR3 protein. Among over 80,000 distinct CDR3 sequences, just under 95% were seen once, and the ten largest hold roughly 0.3%. Germline V gives CDR1 SQVTM, CDR2 ANQGSEA. This CDR3 comprises 13 residues. The V segment lost 4 bases and the J segment 2 bases; nucleotides outside the gene matches: 5. Source material: CD8+ T cells from PBMCs. The gene calls are TRBV29-1 and TRBJ2-7; 7 bases are shared with TRBD1. The receptor was isolated from a human donor in good health. CDR3 in amino acids: CSVVGGQTYEQYF. Written as DNA, the CDR3 is TGCAGCGTTGTAGGGGGACAGACCTACGAGCAGTACTTC.